The clone carrying this T cell receptor (beta chain) was counted at least ten times. Sample-barcoded 5' priming and a J-beta primer mix drove a second PCR of about 7 to 11 cycles. TCRdb itself ran the 5' RACE reads through MiXCR, one entry per CDR3 protein. Of 750,000 to 950,000 distinct CDR3 sequences listed, roughly 28% were seen once; the top ten hold 9.5% to 13%. This sample is part of a study of blood T cells in healthy people across ages. Germline assignment: CDR1 SGHAT and CDR2 FQNNGV. The CDR3 sequence is 15 residues long. V lost 5 bases, J lost 2 bases, and 6 bases stayed unmatched. The sample was also reused in another study, on T cells of mothers and their children. That source notes: Input to cDNA synthesis comprised all extracted RNA, at a ratio of around 1.6 ug per 15 ul. Overlap measured in related mother-child pairs was slightly, non-significantly higher than in unrelated pairs.

This TCR was recovered from a woman in her forties in good health. The sample was blood. This chain links TRBV11-2 with TRBJ2-1; the match to TRBD1 covers 7 bases. DNA for the CDR3: TGTGCCAGCAGCCCAACGGGACAGACCTACAATGAGCAGTTCTTC. Amino acids: CASSPTGQTYNEQFF. The full variable domain, rest sourced from reference TRBV11-2 and TRBJ2-1, is EAGVAQSPRYKIIEKRQSVAFWCNPISGHATLYWYQQILGQGPKLLIQFQNNGVVDDSQLPKDRFSAERLKGVDSTLKIQPAKLEDSAVYLCASSPTGQTYNEQFFGPGTRLTVL.